These 28 T cell receptor beta chains were sequenced from one sample in a study of OX40 agonist ivuxolimab in advanced cancers. Clones were sequenced by immunoSEQ multiplex PCR, and TCRdb holds only the in-frame ones, with some missing. The sample lists about 33,000 clones; roughly 84% were seen once. The sequences come from CD4+ or CD8+ T cells sorted from blood, collected in a trial of the OX40 agonist ivuxolimab. The receptors shown here come from an adult with an advanced solid tumor such as melanoma, head and neck, liver or kidney cancer.

The genes are TRBV30 and TRBJ2-3, with TRBD2 matching 7 bases. Germline-derived CDR1 and CDR2 are GTSNPN and SVGIG (reference sequence). V lost 4 bases and J lost 2; bases outside the gene matches: 6. CDR3 length: 14 residues. CDR3 loop: CAWTYGGITDTQYF. DNA of the CDR3: TGTGCCTGGACCTACGGGGGGATCACAGATACGCAGTATTTT.

The chain links TRBV7-9 to TRBJ1-1, with 7 bases matching TRBD1. Germline assignment: CDR1 SEHNR and CDR2 FQNEAQ (reference sequence). There are 12 residues in the CDR3. The J segment lost 11 bases and the V segment lost 5 bases, leaving 8 bases of the junction unmatched. CDR3 nucleotide sequence: TGTGCCAGCAGCGTACCAGGGGGTGAGGCTTTCTTT. Translating gives CASSVPGGEAFF.

The V and J genes are TRBV6-5 and TRBJ2-3; 7 bases align to TRBD1. This CDR3 has 14 amino acids. CDR1 is MNHEY and CDR2 is SVGAGI in the germline V gene. With V trimmed by 5 bases and J by 2 bases, 4 bases remained unmatched. The CDR3, as DNA: TGTGCCAGCAGTGGGGACAGTGACACAGATACGCAGTATTTT. Translating it yields CASSGDSDTDTQYF.

The chain joins TRBV7-9 to TRBJ2-1, with TRBD2 matching 9 bases. V lost 3 bases, J lost 3 bases, and 12 bases stayed unmatched. The CDR3 sequence is 18 residues long. CDR1 and CDR2 (germline): SEHNR, FQNEAQ (reference sequence). This CDR3 reads CASSFMPRASGIYNEQFF. The CDR3 nucleotides are TGTGCCAGCAGCTTCATGCCCCGGGCTAGCGGGATCTACAATGAGCAGTTCTTC.

The CDR3: CASSLGGGELLTYF. The DNA of the CDR3 is TGTGCCAGCAGCTTAGGAGGGGGCGAACTTTTAACGTACTTC. The V call is TRBV11-2, the J call TRBJ2-4; TRBD1 matches 7 bases. CDR3 length: 14 residues. Germline CDR1 reads SGHAT; CDR2 reads FQNNGV. Trimming removed 1 base from V and 15 bases from J; junction bases left unmatched: 12.

This chain joins TRBV27 and TRBJ2-5, with no clear D. The germline V gene encodes CDR1 MNHEY and CDR2 SMNVEV (reference sequence). V was trimmed by 7 bases and J by 4 bases, leaving 10 bases between them. The CDR3 loop spans 12 amino acids. This CDR3 reads CASNAYGETQYF. DNA of the CDR3: TGTGCCAGCAACGCGTACGGAGAGACCCAGTACTTC.

The chain recombines TRBV4-1 with TRBJ2-7, with TRBD1 as a possible D gene (6 bases). The CDR3 sequence is 11 residues long. V was trimmed by 9 bases and J by 5 bases, leaving 11 bases between them. Germline values: CDR1 MGHRA, CDR2 YSYEKL. The CDR3: CASKQGNEQYF. The DNA for the CDR3 is TGCGCCAGTAAACAGGGTAACGAGCAGTACTTC.

This clone was detected only a few times. The rearrangement uses TRBV27 and TRBJ2-5; 12 bases fit TRBD2. The CDR3 totals 15 residues. V shed 10 bases and J 5 bases; nucleotides not matched to a gene: 11. Per the germline V gene, CDR1 is MNHEY and CDR2 is SMNVEV (reference sequence). CDR3 in DNA: TGTGCCACTCGACTAGCGGGAGCGGGGCAGGAGACCCAGTACTTC. This codes for CATRLAGAGQETQYF.

V is TRBV9 and J is TRBJ2-1; the match to TRBD2 covers 8 bases. V lost 4 bases and J lost 0; bases outside the gene matches: 3. Looked up from germline, CDR1 is SGDLS and CDR2 is YYNGEE. The CDR3 contains 15 residues. The CDR3 spells CASSPSGSSYNEQFF. CDR3 DNA sequence: TGTGCCAGCAGCCCGAGCGGGAGCTCCTACAATGAGCAGTTCTTC.

This chain uses TRBV30 with TRBJ1-5, with D tentatively TRBD1 (6 bases). CDR1 GTSNPN and CDR2 SVGIG come from the germline V gene (reference sequence). V lost 6 bases and J lost 5, with 20 bases in between. This CDR3 has 15 residues. The CDR3 protein is CACSGFQDRHQPQHF. CDR3 nucleotide sequence: TGTGCCTGCAGCGGGTTCCAGGACAGACATCAGCCCCAGCATTTT.

The rearrangement links TRBV5-1 to TRBJ2-7, with a possible D match to TRBD1 (6 bases). Trimming cost V 1 base and J 6 bases, with 11 bases left between them. The CDR3 is made up of 13 amino acids. Germline loops: CDR1 SGHRS, CDR2 YFSETQ. The CDR3 protein is CASSLTGFGEQYF. The CDR3 nucleotides read TGCGCCAGCAGCTTGACAGGGTTCGGCGAGCAGTACTTC.

The chain carries TRBV27 and TRBJ1-2; D is undetermined. Trimming pared 6 bases from V and 7 bases from J, leaving 12 bases between. The germline V gene has CDR1 MNHEY and CDR2 SMNVEV (reference sequence). The CDR3 is 12 amino acids. The CDR3 here is CASRPSTSGYTF. Here the CDR3 DNA reads TGTGCCAGCAGACCGTCGACCAGTGGCTACACCTTC.

This chain connects TRBV28 to TRBJ1-1; D call uncertain. The germline V gene encodes CDR1 MDHEN and CDR2 SYDVKM. The CDR3 extends over 13 amino acids. V was trimmed by 3 bases and J by 0 bases, leaving 5 bases between them. The CDR3 nucleotides are TGTGCCAGCAGTTTGACACTGAACACTGAAGCTTTCTTT. Protein product: CASSLTLNTEAFF.

This clone came up once. The chain uses TRBV6-1 and TRBJ2-7; TRBD2 agrees at 7 bases. CDR3 length equals 16 residues. Per the germline V gene, CDR1 is MNHNS and CDR2 is SASEGT. Germline trimming cut 2 bases from V and 2 bases from J; bases unmatched to any gene: 9. This CDR3 reads CASSELGGGPTYEQYF. The CDR3 nucleotides are TGTGCCAGCAGTGAACTTGGGGGAGGGCCTACCTACGAGCAGTACTTC.

This chain links TRBV5-1 with TRBJ2-7, with 15 nucleotides matching TRBD2. V gave up 5 bases and J gave up 2 bases; unmatched junction bases: 5. The CDR3 consists of 16 residues. CDR1 SGHRS and CDR2 YFSETQ come from the germline V gene. The CDR3 here is CASSPGLAGGTYEQYF. The CDR3 DNA follows: TGCGCCAGCAGTCCGGGACTAGCGGGGGGAACCTACGAGCAGTACTTC.

This sequence joins TRBV15 and TRBJ2-1; TRBD1 agrees at 7 bases. The CDR3 runs 15 residues. Germline loops: CDR1 LNHNV, CDR2 YYDKDF (reference sequence). Losses at the gene ends were 5 bases for V and 0 bases for J; bases not matched to a gene: 4. CDR3 protein: CATSEDRYSYNEQFF. For the CDR3, the DNA is TGTGCCACCAGCGAGGACAGGTACTCCTACAATGAGCAGTTCTTC. The full variable domain, in which reference TRBV15 and TRBJ2-1 provide the parts outside the CDR3, is DAMVIQNPRYQVTQFGKPVTLSCSQTLNHNVMYWYQQKSSQAPKLLFHYYDKDFNNEADTPDNFQSRRPNTSFCFLDIRSPGLGDTAMYLCATSEDRYSYNEQFFGPGTRLTVL.

V is TRBV6-5 and J is TRBJ2-1; D may match TRBD1 or TRBD2 (5 bases each). The length of the CDR3 is 16 residues. Germline lookup yields CDR1 MNHEY and CDR2 SVGAGI. The germline V and J ends were trimmed by 0 bases and 4 bases, with 13 bases remaining between them. The CDR3 nucleotides are TGTGCCAGCAGTTACTCGCAGGGAGAACTATACAATGAGCAGTTCTTC. Protein product: CASSYSQGELYNEQFF.

The chain is built from TRBV5-8 and TRBJ1-5; D uncertain. Trimming left V 2 bases short and J 5 bases short, with 5 bases between. The germline V gene encodes CDR1 SGHTS and CDR2 YDEGEE. This CDR3 comprises 12 residues. CDR3 DNA sequence: TGTGCCAGCAGCTTTCTCTATCAGCCCCAGCATTTT. Translating it yields CASSFLYQPQHF.

The gene calls are TRBV7-9 and TRBJ1-2; D is perhaps TRBD1 (6 bases). CDR3 length: 14 residues. The germline V gene has CDR1 SEHNR and CDR2 FQNEAQ (reference sequence). The ends were cut back, 1 base at V and 8 bases at J, with 14 bases in the middle. The CDR3, as DNA: TGTGCCAGCAGCTTAGGGGGGCAGGCGGAAGGCTACACCTTC. It encodes CASSLGGQAEGYTF.

This sequence joins TRBV7-9 and TRBJ1-2; 9 positions match TRBD1. Per germline, CDR1 SEHNR and CDR2 FQNEAQ (reference sequence). The junction had 6 bases not matched to a gene; V was cut back by 3 bases and J by 4 bases. This CDR3 spans 15 amino acids. This CDR3 reads CASSFPGQGPYGYTF. CDR3 DNA: TGTGCCAGCAGCTTTCCGGGACAGGGACCCTATGGCTACACCTTC.

This clone was recorded once. The J gene is TRBJ2-3, the V gene TRBV6-1, with 11 bases identical to TRBD2. Per the germline V gene, CDR1 is MNHNS and CDR2 is SASEGT. J was trimmed by 3 bases and V by 4 bases; bases with no gene match: 6. This CDR3 contains 16 residues. CDR3 region: CASSAYLAGGTDTQYF. The CDR3 DNA reads TGTGCCAGCAGTGCTTATCTAGCGGGAGGAACAGATACGCAGTATTTT.

This chain uses TRBV27 with TRBJ2-3; D is unclear. Trimming removed 10 bases from V and 4 bases from J, with 6 bases in between. The CDR3 has 10 residues. Germline assignment: CDR1 MNHEY and CDR2 SMNVEV (reference sequence). The CDR3 DNA sequence: TGTGCCATCGGACCAGATACGCAGTATTTT. Its protein is CAIGPDTQYF.

This chain connects TRBV29-1 to TRBJ1-2; no clear D. Trimming took 4 bases from V and 4 from J, leaving 10 bases between them. This CDR3 has 12 amino acids. Germline V gene sequence: CDR1 SQVTM, CDR2 ANQGSEA. The CDR3 region has the DNA TGCAGCGTTGCCTCCAGAGGCTATGGCTACACCTTC. Translated, it gives CSVASRGYGYTF.

The rearrangement links TRBV6-1 to TRBJ1-2; tentatively, D is TRBD1 (6 bases). Germline CDR1 is MNHNS and CDR2 is SASEGT. The length of the CDR3 is 15 residues. Trimming left V 8 bases short and J 6 bases short, with 22 bases between. The CDR3 loop reads CASAAGERLGDGYTF. The CDR3 DNA sequence: TGTGCCAGCGCGGCAGGGGAACGGTTAGGGGATGGCTACACCTTC.

This clone appeared a few times. This sequence joins TRBV9 and TRBJ2-5; D possibly corresponds to TRBD1 (6 bases). The V gene lost 3 bases and the J gene lost 3 bases, with 15 bases spanning the gap. CDR1 is SGDLS, CDR2 YYNGEE, per germline. CDR3 size: 15 residues. The CDR3 nucleotides are TGTGCCAGCAGCGAGGGGGACCAGAATAAAGAGACCCAGTACTTC. Protein sequence: CASSEGDQNKETQYF.

V gene TRBV10-3 combines with J gene TRBJ2-3; TRBD1 matches 7 bases. With 3 bases clipped from V and 2 bases from J, the junction kept 5 bases outside the gene matches. This CDR3 has 15 amino acids. Per germline, CDR1 ENHRY and CDR2 SYGVKD. This CDR3 reads CAISDLTGDTDTQYF. Here the CDR3 DNA reads TGTGCCATCAGTGACCTCACAGGGGACACAGATACGCAGTATTTT.

The V gene is TRBV4-1, the J gene TRBJ1-5, with D perhaps matching TRBD1 (6 bases). Germline V gene lookup returns CDR1 MGHRA and CDR2 YSYEKL. The CDR3 is 15 residues long. The V end was cut by 1 base, the J end by 5 bases, with 12 bases between. In DNA form, the CDR3 reads TGCGCCAGCAGCCAAGCAGGGGCTATGTATCAGCCCCAGCATTTT. It specifies CASSQAGAMYQPQHF.

This chain connects TRBV7-9 to TRBJ2-3, with a weak D call TRBD2 (6 bases). The CDR3 runs to 16 residues. Germline V gene lookup returns CDR1 SEHNR and CDR2 FQNEAQ (reference sequence). Trimming cost V 2 bases and J 3 bases, with 15 bases left between them. CDR3 in amino acids: CASSLLRRGITDTQYF. CDR3 sequence (DNA): TGTGCCAGCAGCTTACTACGGCGGGGAATTACAGATACGCAGTATTTT.